This is a list of T cell receptor beta chains from one sample in a study of identifying expanded T cells in peripheral blood. Measured with immunoSEQ multiplex PCR; TCRdb has only the in-frame clones, and not every one. The sample has 130,000 or so clones; more than 75% are singletons. Material for sequencing was blood. These receptors were taken from a person between 18 and 75 years old in good health. CDR3s include the opening cysteine and the closing phenylalanine or tryptophan. D genes are given only for firm matches. Not every row has a clone size; where given, it reads once, few, many or a size class.

>-|TRBV29-1|TRBJ1-2|-
CSATRPGGGYTF
TGCAGCGCCACCCGACCCGGTGGTGGCTACACCTTC
>TRBD1|TRBV11-2|TRBJ2-7|-
CASSPVQGFGEQYF
TGTGCCAGCAGCCCAGTACAGGGGTTTGGCGAGCAGTACTTC
>TRBD1|TRBV18|TRBJ1-2|-
CASSSGQGRNYGYTF
TGTGCCAGCTCATCGGGACAGGGGAGGAACTATGGCTACACCTTC
>TRBD1|TRBV19|TRBJ1-2|once
CASSPGTGILHGYTF
TGTGCCAGTAGCCCCGGGACAGGCATCCTTCATGGCTACACCTTC
>-|TRBV6-1|TRBJ1-6|-
CASSEGERRSPLHF
TGTGCCAGCAGTGAAGGAGAGCGTAGGTCACCCCTCCACTTT
>TRBD1|TRBV19|TRBJ2-5|-
CASSMHRGETQYF
TGTGCCAGTAGTATGCACAGGGGAGAGACCCAGTACTTC
>-|TRBV6-5|TRBJ1-1|-
CASRTLGGQNTEAFF
TGTGCCAGCAGAACCCTCGGGGGTCAGAACACTGAAGCTTTCTTT
>-|TRBV4-1|TRBJ2-2|-
CASSQGVGELFF
TGCGCCAGCAGCCAAGGGGTCGGGGAGCTGTTTTTT
>TRBD1|TRBV19|TRBJ1-1|-
CASSVYRGEAFF
TGTGCCAGTAGTGTATACAGGGGGGAAGCTTTCTTT
>-|TRBV5-4|TRBJ1-6|-
CASSLGNSPLHF
TGTGCCAGCAGCTTGGGTAATTCACCCCTCCACTTT
>-|TRBV6-1|TRBJ2-7|-
CASSETPNYRVGWSSYEQYF
TGTGCCAGCAGTGAAACCCCTAATTACAGGGTGGGGTGGAGCTCCTACGAGCAGTACTTC
>-|TRBV7-8|TRBJ2-1|-
CASSFGAGDHEQFF
TGTGCCAGCAGCTTTGGTGCAGGAGATCATGAGCAGTTCTTC
>-|TRBV5-1|TRBJ1-3|few
CASRPDGFSGNTIYF
TGCGCCAGCAGACCCGACGGATTCTCTGGAAACACCATATATTTT
>TRBD2|TRBV10-2|TRBJ2-1|-
CASSDGLASYNEQFF
TGCGCCAGCAGTGATGGACTAGCCTCCTACAATGAGCAGTTCTTC
>-|TRBV11-2|TRBJ1-2|-
CASSSYSGVGTHLSYGYTF
TGTGCCAGCAGCTCCTACTCGGGCGTTGGGACACACTTATCTTATGGCTACACCTTC
>-|TRBV30|TRBJ1-2|-
CAWTRTGANYGYTF
TGTGCCTGGACCCGGACTGGAGCTAACTATGGCTACACCTTC
>-|TRBV9|TRBJ1-6|-
CASSASRGNNSPLHF
TGTGCCAGCAGCGCGTCACGAGGGAATAATTCACCCCTCCACTTT
>TRBD1|TRBV27|TRBJ1-1|-
CASSFQGALNTEAFF
TGTGCCAGCAGTTTCCAGGGGGCTTTGAACACTGAAGCTTTCTTT